The 3 T cell receptor beta chains reported below all come from one sample, sequenced in a study of OX40 agonist ivuxolimab in advanced cancers. Generated by immunoSEQ multiplex PCR, the TCRdb table keeps only in-frame clones and is missing some. This table has around 40,000 clones, around 86% appearing once. Sequencing was performed on CD4+ or CD8+ T cells sorted from blood, taken in a trial of the OX40 agonist ivuxolimab. The receptors shown here come from an adult with an advanced solid tumor such as melanoma, head and neck, liver or kidney cancer.

This rearrangement joins TRBV2 to TRBJ2-4; no reliable D call. V dropped 6 bases and J dropped 5 bases, with 14 bases sitting between them. CDR1 and CDR2 from the germline V gene are SNHLY and FYNNEI. The length of the CDR3 is 14 residues. This CDR3 reads CASRRTHIQNIQYF. Here the CDR3 DNA reads TGTGCCAGCAGGAGAACCCACATCCAAAACATTCAGTACTTC.

J is TRBJ2-3 and V is TRBV6-1; possibly TRBD1 for D (5 bases). The CDR3 covers 17 residues. CDR1 is MNHNS, CDR2 SASEGT, per germline. With 0 bases removed from V and 5 bases from J, the gap between germline ends came to 18 bases. In DNA, the CDR3 is TGTGCCAGCAGTGAAGCTATTAGGCTATTTGACAGAGATACGCAGTATTTT. Amino acids: CASSEAIRLFDRDTQYF.

The chain has TRBV10-3 and TRBJ1-5; perhaps TRBD1 as D (6 bases). Germline loops: CDR1 ENHRY, CDR2 SYGVKD. Trimming shortened V by 11 bases and J by 1 base, and 15 bases separated the two germline ends. This CDR3 is 14 amino acids long. CDR3 DNA: TGTGCCTCCCGGGGGGGGGCCAGCAATCAGCCCCAGCATTTT. It translates to CASRGGASNQPQHF.